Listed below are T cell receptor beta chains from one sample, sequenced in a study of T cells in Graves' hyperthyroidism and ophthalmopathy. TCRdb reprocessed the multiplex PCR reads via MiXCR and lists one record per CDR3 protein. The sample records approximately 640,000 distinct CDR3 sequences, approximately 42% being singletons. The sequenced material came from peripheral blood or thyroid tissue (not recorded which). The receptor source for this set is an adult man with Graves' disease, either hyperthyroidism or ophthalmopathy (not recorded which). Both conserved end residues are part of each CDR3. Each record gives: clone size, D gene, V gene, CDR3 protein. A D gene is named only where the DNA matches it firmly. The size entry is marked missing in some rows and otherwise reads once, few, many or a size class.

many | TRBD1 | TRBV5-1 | CASSRTGATEAFF
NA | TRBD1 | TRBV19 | CASTPGQWHNQPQHF
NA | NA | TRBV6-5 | CASSSNRGRSYNSPLHF
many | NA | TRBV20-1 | CSARRGPYEQYF
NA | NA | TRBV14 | CASSRGDEINSPLHF
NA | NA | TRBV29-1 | CSVVQQGGTEAFF
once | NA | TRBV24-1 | CATSEPGATGYTF
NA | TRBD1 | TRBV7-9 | CASSLAGGIMNTEAFF
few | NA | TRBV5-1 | CASSLTQGNGYTF
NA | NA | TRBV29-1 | CSGGRGGYTF
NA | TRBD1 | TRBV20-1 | CSASLDRPNQPQHF